The entry that follows covers one T cell receptor (beta chain) sequence. With 4 bases removed from V and 3 bases from J, the gap between germline ends came to 14 bases. The CDR3 loop spans 15 amino acids. In germline, CDR1 is SGHNT, CDR2 YYREEE (reference sequence). The table came from immunoSEQ multiplex PCR; TCRdb's copy has only in-frame clones and leaves some out. Of roughly 120,000 clones listed, roughly 92% are singletons. This sample is part of a study of T cell changes during pregnancy in multiple sclerosis. The sample consisted of peripheral blood, taken in the third trimester of pregnancy. The receptor's source is a female donor with multiple sclerosis, enrolled in a pregnancy study. The chain couples TRBV5-4 to TRBJ2-1; TRBD2 might be the D (7 bases). CDR3 DNA: TGTGCCAGCAGCACCGGGGGGCGCAGCTACAATGAGCAGTTCTTC. Protein: CASSTGGRSYNEQFF. The complete variable domain, with remaining parts taken from reference TRBV5-4 and TRBJ2-1, reads ETGVTQSPTHLIKTRGQQVTLRCSSQSGHNTVSWYQQALGQGPQFIFQYYREEENGRGNFPPRFSGLQFPNYSSELNVNALELDDSALYLCASSTGGRSYNEQFFGPGTRLTVL.